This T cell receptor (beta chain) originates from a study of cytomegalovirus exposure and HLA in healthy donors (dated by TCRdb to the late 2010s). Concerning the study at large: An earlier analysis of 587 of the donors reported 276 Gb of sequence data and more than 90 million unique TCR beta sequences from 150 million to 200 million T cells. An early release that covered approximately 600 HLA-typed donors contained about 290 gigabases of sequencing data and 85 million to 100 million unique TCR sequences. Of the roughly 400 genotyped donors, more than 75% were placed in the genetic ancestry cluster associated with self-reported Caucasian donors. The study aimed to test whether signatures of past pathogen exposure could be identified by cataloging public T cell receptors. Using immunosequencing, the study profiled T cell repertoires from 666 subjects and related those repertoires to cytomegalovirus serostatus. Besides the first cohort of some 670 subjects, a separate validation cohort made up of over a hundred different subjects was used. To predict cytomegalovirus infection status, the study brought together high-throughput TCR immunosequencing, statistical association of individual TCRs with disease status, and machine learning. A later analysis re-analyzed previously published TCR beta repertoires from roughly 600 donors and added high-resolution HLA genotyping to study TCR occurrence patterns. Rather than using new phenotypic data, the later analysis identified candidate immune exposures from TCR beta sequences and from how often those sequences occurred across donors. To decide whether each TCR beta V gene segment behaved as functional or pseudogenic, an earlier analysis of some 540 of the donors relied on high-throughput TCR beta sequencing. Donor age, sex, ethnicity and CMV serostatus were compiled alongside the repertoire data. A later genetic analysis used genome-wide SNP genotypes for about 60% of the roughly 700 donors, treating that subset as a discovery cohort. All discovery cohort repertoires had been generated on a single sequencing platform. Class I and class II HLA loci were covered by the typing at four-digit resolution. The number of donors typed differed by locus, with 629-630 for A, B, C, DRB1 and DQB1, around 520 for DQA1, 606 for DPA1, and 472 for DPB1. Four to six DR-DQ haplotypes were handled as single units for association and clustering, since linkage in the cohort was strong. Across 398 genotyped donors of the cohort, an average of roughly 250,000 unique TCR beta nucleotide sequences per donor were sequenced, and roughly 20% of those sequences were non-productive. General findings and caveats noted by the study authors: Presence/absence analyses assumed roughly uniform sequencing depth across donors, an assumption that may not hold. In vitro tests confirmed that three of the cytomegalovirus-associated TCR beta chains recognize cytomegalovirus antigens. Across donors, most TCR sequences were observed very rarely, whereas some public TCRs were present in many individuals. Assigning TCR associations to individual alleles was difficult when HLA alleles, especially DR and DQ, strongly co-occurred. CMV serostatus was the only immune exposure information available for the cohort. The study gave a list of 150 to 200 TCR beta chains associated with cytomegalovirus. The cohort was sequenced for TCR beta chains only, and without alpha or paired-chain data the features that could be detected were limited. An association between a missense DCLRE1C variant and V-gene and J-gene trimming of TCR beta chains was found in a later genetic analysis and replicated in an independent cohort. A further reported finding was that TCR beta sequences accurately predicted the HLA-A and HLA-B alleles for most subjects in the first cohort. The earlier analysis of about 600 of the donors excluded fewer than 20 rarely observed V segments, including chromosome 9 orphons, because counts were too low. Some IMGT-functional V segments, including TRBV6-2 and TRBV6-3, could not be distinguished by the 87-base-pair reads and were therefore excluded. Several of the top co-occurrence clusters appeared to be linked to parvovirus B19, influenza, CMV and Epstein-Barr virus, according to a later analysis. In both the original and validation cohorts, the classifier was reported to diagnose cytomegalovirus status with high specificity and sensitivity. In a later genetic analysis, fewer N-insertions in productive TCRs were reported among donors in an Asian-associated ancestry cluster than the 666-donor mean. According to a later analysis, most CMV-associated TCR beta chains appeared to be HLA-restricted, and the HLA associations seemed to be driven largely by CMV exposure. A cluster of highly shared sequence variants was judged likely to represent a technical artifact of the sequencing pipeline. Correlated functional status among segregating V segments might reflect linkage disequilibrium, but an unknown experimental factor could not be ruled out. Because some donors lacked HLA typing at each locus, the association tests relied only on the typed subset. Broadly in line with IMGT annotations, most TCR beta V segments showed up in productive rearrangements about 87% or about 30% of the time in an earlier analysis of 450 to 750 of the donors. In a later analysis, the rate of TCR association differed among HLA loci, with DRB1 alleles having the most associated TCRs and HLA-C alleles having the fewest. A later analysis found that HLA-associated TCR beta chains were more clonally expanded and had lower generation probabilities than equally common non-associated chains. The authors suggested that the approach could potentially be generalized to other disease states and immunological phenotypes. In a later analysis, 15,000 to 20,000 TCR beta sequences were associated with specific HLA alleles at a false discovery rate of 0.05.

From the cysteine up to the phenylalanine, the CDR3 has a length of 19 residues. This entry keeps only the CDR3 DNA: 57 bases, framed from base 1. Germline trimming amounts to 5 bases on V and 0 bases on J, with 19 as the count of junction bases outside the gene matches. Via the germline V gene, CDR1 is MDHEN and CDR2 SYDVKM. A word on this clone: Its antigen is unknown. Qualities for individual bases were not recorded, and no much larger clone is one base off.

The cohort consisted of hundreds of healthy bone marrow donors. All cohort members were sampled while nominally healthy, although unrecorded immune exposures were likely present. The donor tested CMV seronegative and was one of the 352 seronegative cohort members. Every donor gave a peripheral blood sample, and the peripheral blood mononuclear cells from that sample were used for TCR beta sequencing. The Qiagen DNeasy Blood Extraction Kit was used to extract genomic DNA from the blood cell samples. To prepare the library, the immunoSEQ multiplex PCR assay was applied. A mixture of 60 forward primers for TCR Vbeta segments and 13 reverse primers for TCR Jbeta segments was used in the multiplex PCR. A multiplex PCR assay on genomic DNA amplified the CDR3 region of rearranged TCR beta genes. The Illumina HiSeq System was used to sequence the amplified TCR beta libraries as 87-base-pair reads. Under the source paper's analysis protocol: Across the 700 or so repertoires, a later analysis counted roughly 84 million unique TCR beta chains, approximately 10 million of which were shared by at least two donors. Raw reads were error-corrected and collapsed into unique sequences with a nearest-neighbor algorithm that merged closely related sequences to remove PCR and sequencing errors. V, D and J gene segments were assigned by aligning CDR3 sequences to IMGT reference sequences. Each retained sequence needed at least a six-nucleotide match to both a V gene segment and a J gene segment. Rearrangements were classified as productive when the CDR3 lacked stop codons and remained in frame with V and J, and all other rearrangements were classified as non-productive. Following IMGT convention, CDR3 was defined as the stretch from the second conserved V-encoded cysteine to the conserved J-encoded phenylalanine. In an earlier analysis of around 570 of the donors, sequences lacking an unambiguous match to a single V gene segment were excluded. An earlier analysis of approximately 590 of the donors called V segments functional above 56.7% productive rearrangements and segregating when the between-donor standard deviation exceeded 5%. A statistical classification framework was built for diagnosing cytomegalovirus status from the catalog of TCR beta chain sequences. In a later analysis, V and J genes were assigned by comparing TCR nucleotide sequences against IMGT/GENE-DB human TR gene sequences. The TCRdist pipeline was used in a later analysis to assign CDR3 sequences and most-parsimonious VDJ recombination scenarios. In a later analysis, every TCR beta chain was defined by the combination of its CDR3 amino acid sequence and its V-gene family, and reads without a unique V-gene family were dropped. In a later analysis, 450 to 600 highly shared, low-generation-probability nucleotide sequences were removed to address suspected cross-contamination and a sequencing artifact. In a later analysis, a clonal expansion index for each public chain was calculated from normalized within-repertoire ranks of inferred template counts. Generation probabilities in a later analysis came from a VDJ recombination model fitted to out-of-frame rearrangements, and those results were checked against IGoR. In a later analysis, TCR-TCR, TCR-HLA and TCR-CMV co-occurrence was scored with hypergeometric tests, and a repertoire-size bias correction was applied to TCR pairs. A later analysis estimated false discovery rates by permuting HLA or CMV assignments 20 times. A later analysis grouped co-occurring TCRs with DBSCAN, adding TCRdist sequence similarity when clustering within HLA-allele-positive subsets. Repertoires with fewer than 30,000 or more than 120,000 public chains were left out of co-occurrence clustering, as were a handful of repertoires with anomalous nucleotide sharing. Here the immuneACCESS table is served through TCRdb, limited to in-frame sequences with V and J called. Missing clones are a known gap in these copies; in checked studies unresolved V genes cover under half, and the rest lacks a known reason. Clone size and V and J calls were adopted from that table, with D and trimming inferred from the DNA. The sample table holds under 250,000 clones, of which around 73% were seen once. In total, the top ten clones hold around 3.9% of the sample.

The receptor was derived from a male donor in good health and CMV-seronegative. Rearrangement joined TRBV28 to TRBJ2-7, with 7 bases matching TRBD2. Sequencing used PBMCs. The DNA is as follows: TGTGCCAGCAGTCCTATTAGGGCCCGGGAGGTTGCGGCCTCCTACGAGCAGTACTTC. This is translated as CASSPIRAREVAASYEQYF.